These 18 T cell receptor beta chains came from one sample sequenced in a study of cytomegalovirus exposure and HLA in healthy donors. Repertoires were generated with immunoSEQ multiplex PCR, while TCRdb's copy carries only in-frame clones and drops some. The sample lists around 66,000 clones, 95% to 98% seen once, with roughly 1.6% in the top ten. The sequencing input was PBMCs. These receptors all come from a woman younger than 30 in good health and CMV-seropositive.

The rearrangement uses TRBV7-9 and TRBJ1-4; a weak D match, TRBD1 (6 bases). The CDR3 consists of 15 residues. CDR1 is SEHNR, CDR2 FQNEAQ, per germline (reference sequence). V was shortened by 5 bases and J by 4 bases, with 14 bases between the two germline ends. In DNA, the CDR3 is TGTGCCAGCAGCACCAGGGGTGACCTTAATGAAAAACTGTTTTTT. Residues: CASSTRGDLNEKLFF.

The J gene is TRBJ2-1, the V gene TRBV2, with 10 nucleotides matching TRBD1. In germline, CDR1 is SNHLY, CDR2 FYNNEI. This CDR3 has 14 amino acids. J lost 4 bases, V lost 8 bases, and 5 bases had no gene match. CDR3 DNA: TGTGCCAGCGGGGGACAGGGGAGATACAATGAGCAGTTCTTC. It translates to CASGGQGRYNEQFF.

A word on this clone: Sequence at one end of the junction differs from germline and may be a read error. The gene calls are TRBV7-7 and TRBJ2-3; the match to TRBD1 covers 10 bases. The CDR3 is 15 amino acids. Germline loops: CDR1 SSHAT, CDR2 FNYEAQ (reference sequence). This CDR3 is CASSLGTGETDTQYF. The CDR3 bases are TGTGCTAGCAGCTTGGGGACAGGGGAAACAGATACGCAGTATTTT.

The rearrangement uses TRBV7-9 and TRBJ2-1; the match to TRBD1 covers 8 bases. V lost 3 bases to trimming and J lost 8 bases; unmatched junction nucleotides: 9. The CDR3 has 15 amino acids. Germline V gives CDR1 SEHNR, CDR2 FQNEAQ (reference sequence). CDR3 coding DNA: TGTGCCAGCAGCTTGCAGGGACAGGTTCGGTATGAGCAGTTCTTC. This sequence encodes CASSLQGQVRYEQFF.

V is TRBV28 and J is TRBJ1-2; 8 nucleotides align to TRBD1. Germline V gives CDR1 MDHEN, CDR2 SYDVKM. The CDR3 has 14 residues. Losses at the gene ends were 6 bases for V and 3 bases for J; bases not matched to a gene: 6. The CDR3 DNA is TGTGCCAGCAGGAGGACAGGGTCCCACTATGGCTACACCTTC. Translated, it gives CASRRTGSHYGYTF.

This chain joins TRBV28 and TRBJ2-2; TRBD2 might be the D (6 bases). Trimming shortened V by 7 bases and J by 1 base, and 10 bases separated the two germline ends. There are 14 residues in the CDR3. Looked up from germline, CDR1 is MDHEN and CDR2 is SYDVKM. Here the CDR3 reads CASKGTLNTGELFF. In nucleotides, the CDR3 is TGTGCCAGCAAGGGGACTCTGAACACCGGGGAGCTGTTTTTT.

This chain uses TRBV27 with TRBJ2-3, with 12 bases matching TRBD1. The V segment lost 5 bases and the J segment 5 bases; nucleotides outside the gene matches: 14. The V gene's germline CDR1 is MNHEY and CDR2 SMNVEV (reference sequence). CDR3 size: 18 residues. The CDR3 sequence: CASSLGIPGQGAEDTQYF. The CDR3 DNA reads as TGTGCCAGCAGTCTTGGGATTCCGGGACAGGGGGCCGAAGATACGCAGTATTTT.

This clone was picked up one time. The chain uses TRBV6-6 and TRBJ1-5, with 7 nucleotides matching TRBD1. The germline CDR1 and CDR2 sequences are MNHNY and SVGAGI (reference sequence). The CDR3 totals 13 residues. J lost 6 bases, V lost 5 bases, and 4 bases had no gene match. CDR3 residues: CASSDQGVQPQHF. The CDR3 bases are TGTGCCAGCAGTGATCAGGGGGTTCAGCCCCAGCATTTT.

This sequence joins TRBV6-1 and TRBJ1-4; 7 bases match TRBD1. The CDR3 is 13 residues long. Germline V lookup: CDR1 MNHNS, CDR2 SASEGT. With V trimmed by 11 bases and J by 11 bases, 14 bases remained unmatched. The CDR3: CAGKKTGPGKLFF. In DNA form, the CDR3 reads TGTGCCGGCAAGAAGACAGGGCCGGGGAAACTGTTTTTT.

The chain employs TRBV29-1 and TRBJ2-5; D is possibly TRBD1 (5 bases). Germline values: CDR1 SQVTM, CDR2 ANQGSEA. The V and J ends lost 1 base and 4 bases respectively, with 13 bases between them. The CDR3 length is 14 residues. The CDR3 region has the DNA TGCAGCGTTGAAGGAGGCAGGGTGGGAGAGACCCAGTACTTC. Translated: CSVEGGRVGETQYF.

The CDR3 DNA reads as TGTGCCAGTAGTATCCCGACACGCTCCTACAATGAGCAGTTCTTC. This gives the protein CASSIPTRSYNEQFF. The rearrangement joins TRBV19 to TRBJ2-1; D remains unclear. CDR1 is LNHDA, CDR2 SQIVND, per germline (reference sequence). This CDR3 is 15 amino acids long. Trimming stripped 3 bases from V and 0 bases from J, with 9 bases between.

This clone was observed a single time. The chain links TRBV9 to TRBJ1-1; D not resolved. V shed 0 bases and J shed 1 base, with 7 bases lying between them. The CDR3 loop spans 14 amino acids. CDR1 is SGDLS and CDR2 is YYNGEE in the germline V gene. DNA for the CDR3: TGTGCCAGCAGCGTAGAGGCGGCGAACACTGAAGCTTTCTTT. It translates to CASSVEAANTEAFF.

The chain combines TRBV30 with TRBJ2-7; possibly TRBD1 for D (6 bases). The CDR3 is 12 residues long. The V end lost 4 bases, the J end lost 5 bases, and 12 bases lay between the germline ends. Germline V gene data show CDR1 as GTSNPN and CDR2 as SVGIG (reference sequence). In DNA, the CDR3 is TGTGCCTGGAAACAGGGTTTCAACGAGCAGTACTTC. Amino acid sequence: CAWKQGFNEQYF.

This rearrangement joins TRBV14 to TRBJ2-1, with TRBD2 matching 11 bases. The germline V gene encodes CDR1 SGHDN and CDR2 FVKESK. CDR3 length: 16 residues. The ends lost 5 bases at V and 8 bases at J; junction bases unmatched: 11. CDR3 in amino acids: CASSGRWTSGRDEQFF. In DNA, the CDR3 is TGTGCCAGCAGCGGGAGGTGGACTAGCGGGCGGGATGAGCAGTTCTTC.

The chain joins TRBV21-1 to TRBJ1-5; the DNA was not used to check the table's D call, TRBD1. TRBV21-1 is assigned pseudogene status. There are 17 residues in the CDR3. This chain's CDR3 is CASIQSWTSLGNQPQHF. CDR3 in DNA: TGTGCCAGCATCCAATCCTGGACATCCCTGGGGAATCAGCCCCAGCATTTT.

The rearrangement uses TRBV2 and TRBJ2-3, with 7 bases aligning to TRBD2. Trimming removed 6 bases from V and 2 bases from J; junction bases left unmatched: 5. The CDR3 contains 14 residues. In germline, CDR1 is SNHLY, CDR2 FYNNEI. The CDR3 sequence is CASRSAGLTDTQYF. CDR3 coding DNA: TGTGCCAGCAGGTCAGCGGGGCTCACAGATACGCAGTATTTT.

The chain links TRBV13 to TRBJ2-2; D possibly corresponds to TRBD1 (5 bases). Germline CDR1 is PRHDT and CDR2 is FYEKMQ (reference sequence). The ends were cut back, 3 bases at V and 8 bases at J, with 7 bases in the middle. The CDR3 is made up of 12 amino acids. For the CDR3, the DNA is TGTGCCAGCAGCTTCTGGACAGGGGAGCTGTTTTTT. Amino acid sequence: CASSFWTGELFF.

Concerning this clone: Compared with germline, one end of the junction differs, possibly owing to a read error. CDR3 amino acids: CASRFGGLDTQYF. The DNA of the CDR3 is TGTGCCAGCCGTTTCGGGGGGTTAGATACGCAGTATTTT. The chain links TRBV28 to TRBJ2-3, with 7 bases matching TRBD2. Germline V gene data show CDR1 as MDHEN and CDR2 as SYDVKM. The CDR3 runs 13 residues. Full variable domain (remainder filled in from reference TRBV28 and TRBJ2-3): DVKVTQSSRYLVKRTGEKVFLECVQDMDHENMFWYRQDPGLGLRLIYFSYDVKMKEKGDIPEGYSVSREKKERFSLILESASTNQTSMYLCASRFGGLDTQYFGPGTRLTVL.